This T cell receptor (beta chain) appears in the sequencing data of a study of cytomegalovirus exposure and HLA in healthy donors. Turning to this clone: What it binds is not known.

Germline V lookup: CDR1 LNHDA, CDR2 SQIVND (reference sequence). This CDR3 spans 17 amino acids. V was cut by 7 bases and J by 2 bases, with 23 bases left in between. Study outcomes and limitations: About 90% or about 30% of the time was how often most TCR beta V segments were productive, according to an earlier analysis.

Both 60 Vbeta primers and 13 Jbeta primers went into the PCR. The protocol was immunoSEQ multiplex PCR, while the TCRdb copy is restricted to in-frame clones and leaves out a portion. The profile shows fewer than 250,000 clones, roughly four fifths of them singletons. The material sequenced was PBMCs. This chain connects TRBV19 to TRBJ1-2; perhaps TRBD1 as D (5 bases). The clonotype comes from a woman in her forties or fifties in good health and CMV-seropositive. The CDR3 DNA is TGTGCCAGTAACTTCGGACATCGGATAATCGGGAACTATGGCTACACCTTC. It translates to CASNFGHRIIGNYGYTF.